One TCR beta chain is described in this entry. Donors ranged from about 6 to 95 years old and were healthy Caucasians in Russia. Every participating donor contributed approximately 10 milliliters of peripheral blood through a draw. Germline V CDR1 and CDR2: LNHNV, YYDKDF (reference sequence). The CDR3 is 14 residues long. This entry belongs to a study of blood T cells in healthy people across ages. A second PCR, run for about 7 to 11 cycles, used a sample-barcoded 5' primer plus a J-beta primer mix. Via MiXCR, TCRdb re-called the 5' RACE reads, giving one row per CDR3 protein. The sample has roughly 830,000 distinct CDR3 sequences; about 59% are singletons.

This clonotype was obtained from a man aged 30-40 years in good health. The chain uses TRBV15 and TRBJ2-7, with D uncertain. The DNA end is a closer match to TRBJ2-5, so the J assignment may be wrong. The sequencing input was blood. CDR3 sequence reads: CATSRDPSKETQYF. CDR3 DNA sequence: TGTGCCACCAGCAGAGATCCCAGTAAAGAGACCCAGTACTTC.